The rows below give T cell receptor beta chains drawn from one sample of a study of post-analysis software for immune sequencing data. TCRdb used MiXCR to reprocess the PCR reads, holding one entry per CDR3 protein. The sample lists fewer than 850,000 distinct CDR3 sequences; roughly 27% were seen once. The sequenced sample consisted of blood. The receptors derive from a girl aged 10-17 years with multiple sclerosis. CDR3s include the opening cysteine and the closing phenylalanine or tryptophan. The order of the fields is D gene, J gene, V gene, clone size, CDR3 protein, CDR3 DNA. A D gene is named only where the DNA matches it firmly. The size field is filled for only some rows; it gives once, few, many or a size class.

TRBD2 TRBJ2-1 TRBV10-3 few CAISEPTSGGYNEQFF TGTGCCATCAGTGAACCAACTAGCGGGGGCTACAATGAGCAGTTCTTC
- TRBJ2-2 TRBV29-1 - CSVGPSGGELFF TGCAGCGTAGGACCCTCGGGCGGGGAGCTGTTTTTT
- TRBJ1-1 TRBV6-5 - CASSYRRPNTEAFF TGTGCCAGCAGTTACCGCAGGCCGAACACTGAAGCTTTCTTT
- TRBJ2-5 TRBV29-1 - CSVARDPGHGQYF TGCAGCGTTGCCCGGGACCCCGGGCACGGGCAGTACTTC
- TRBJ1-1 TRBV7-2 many CASSPGRLNTEAFF TGTGCCAGCAGTCCGGGACGGTTGAACACTGAAGCTTTCTTT
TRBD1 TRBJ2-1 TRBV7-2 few CASSFGTGLYNEQFF TGTGCCAGCAGCTTTGGGACAGGGCTCTACAATGAGCAGTTCTTC
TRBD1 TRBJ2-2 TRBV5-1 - CASSSGTGETGELFF TGCGCCAGCAGCTCGGGAACAGGGGAAACCGGGGAGCTGTTTTTT
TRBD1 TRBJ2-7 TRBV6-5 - CASGTALSYEQYF TGTGCCAGCGGGACAGCCTTATCCTACGAGCAGTACTTC
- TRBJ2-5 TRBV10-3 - CAISGMTKGETQYF TGTGCCATCAGTGGAATGACCAAAGGAGAGACCCAGTACTTC
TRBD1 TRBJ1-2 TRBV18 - CASSPPNGGQNGYTF TGTGCCAGCTCACCACCGAATGGGGGACAGAATGGCTACACCTTC
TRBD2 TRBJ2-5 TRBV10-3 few CAISRLAGKLEETQYF TGTGCCATCAGCAGACTAGCGGGGAAACTCGAAGAGACCCAGTACTTC
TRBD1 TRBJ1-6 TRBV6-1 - CASRPDRGAYNSPLHF TGTGCCAGCAGGCCCGACAGGGGTGCCTATAATTCACCCCTCCACTTT
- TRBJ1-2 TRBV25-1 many CASALGTNYGYTF TGTGCCAGCGCATTAGGGACTAACTATGGCTACACCTTC
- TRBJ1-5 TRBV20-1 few CSARAWGAPDQPQHF TGCAGTGCTAGGGCTTGGGGGGCTCCTGATCAGCCCCAGCATTTT
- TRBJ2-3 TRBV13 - CASSLEHSAGTQYF TGTGCCAGCAGCTTAGAACACTCCGCGGGTACGCAGTATTTT
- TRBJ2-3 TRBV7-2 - CASSVGTASYTDTQYF TGTGCCAGCAGCGTCGGGACGGCGAGTTACACAGATACGCAGTATTTT
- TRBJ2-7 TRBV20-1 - CSARDHTGNLYEQYF TGCAGTGCTAGAGACCATACAGGGAATCTCTACGAGCAGTACTTC
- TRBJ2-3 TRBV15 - CATSRKRTSTDTQYF TGTGCCACCAGCAGGAAAAGAACTAGCACAGATACGCAGTATTTT
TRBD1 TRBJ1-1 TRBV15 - CATNPRGQETEAFF TGTGCCACCAACCCGAGGGGGCAGGAGACTGAAGCTTTCTTT
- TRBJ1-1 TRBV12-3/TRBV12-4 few CASSPRQAENTEAFF TGTGCCAGCAGTCCAAGACAGGCGGAGAACACTGAAGCTTTCTTT
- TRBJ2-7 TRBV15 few CATSRGKGPAYEQYF TGTGCCACCAGCAGAGGAAAGGGCCCTGCCTACGAGCAGTACTTC
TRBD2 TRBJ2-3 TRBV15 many CATSRDQGRGTQYF TGTGCCACCAGCAGGGACCAAGGGAGGGGTACGCAGTATTTT
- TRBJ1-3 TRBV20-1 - CSARVPWTDLSGNTIYF TGCAGTGCTAGAGTCCCTTGGACAGACCTCTCTGGAAACACCATATATTTT
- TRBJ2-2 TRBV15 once CATSREGYTGELFF TGTGCCACCAGCAGAGAGGGTTACACCGGGGAGCTGTTTTTT
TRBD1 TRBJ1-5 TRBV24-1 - CATSDADRGQHF TGTGCCACCAGTGACGCTGACAGGGGCCAGCATTTT
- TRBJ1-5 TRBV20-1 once CSARETGYSNQPQHF TGCAGTGCTAGAGAAACAGGCTATAGCAATCAGCCCCAGCATTTT
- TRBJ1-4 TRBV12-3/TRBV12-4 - CASTFVLHGKLFF TGTGCCAGCACCTTCGTCCTGCATGGAAAACTGTTTTTT
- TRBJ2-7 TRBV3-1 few CASSQGMGAVYEQYF TGTGCCAGCAGCCAAGGTATGGGGGCCGTCTACGAGCAGTACTTC
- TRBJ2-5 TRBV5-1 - CANSPSQGSVTQYF TGCGCCAACAGCCCCTCACAGGGATCAGTGACCCAGTACTTC
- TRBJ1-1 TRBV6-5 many CASSTLVRTEAFF TGTGCCAGCAGTACCCTGGTCCGCACTGAAGCTTTCTTT
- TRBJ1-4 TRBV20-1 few CSAREFEKLFF TGCAGTGCTAGAGAATTTGAAAAACTGTTTTTT
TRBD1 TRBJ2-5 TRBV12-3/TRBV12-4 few CASSRTGGIFGTQYF TGTGCCAGCAGCCGGACAGGGGGCATATTTGGGACCCAGTACTTC
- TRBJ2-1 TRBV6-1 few CASKFAGSYNEQFF TGTGCCAGCAAATTCGCGGGCTCCTACAATGAGCAGTTCTTC
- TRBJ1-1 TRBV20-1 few CSARSINTEAFF TGCAGTGCTAGGTCAATAAACACTGAAGCTTTCTTT
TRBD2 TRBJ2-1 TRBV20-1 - CSTLAGGGNEQFF TGCAGTACCCTAGCGGGAGGTGGGAATGAGCAGTTCTTC
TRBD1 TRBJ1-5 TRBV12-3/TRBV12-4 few CASRSDRVGQPQHF TGTGCCAGCAGATCGGACAGGGTCGGTCAGCCCCAGCATTTT
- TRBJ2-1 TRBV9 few CASSVGGDGYNEQFF TGTGCCAGCAGCGTAGGAGGAGATGGGTACAATGAGCAGTTCTTC
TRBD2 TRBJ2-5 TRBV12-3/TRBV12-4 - CASSLKRGQGTQYF TGTGCCAGCAGCCTCAAGCGGGGGCAGGGGACCCAGTACTTC
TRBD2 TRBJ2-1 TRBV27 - CASSPTPPGVLAGEAWNEQFF TGTGCCAGCAGTCCGACGCCTCCGGGAGTACTAGCGGGAGAAGCATGGAATGAGCAGTTCTTC
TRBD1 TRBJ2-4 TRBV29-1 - CSVEDQGENIQYF TGCAGCGTTGAAGATCAGGGGGAAAACATTCAGTACTTC
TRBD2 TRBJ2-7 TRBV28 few CAGRGRTAIEQYF TGTGCCGGGAGGGGAAGGACGGCGATTGAGCAGTACTTC
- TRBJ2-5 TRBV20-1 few CSARGSHQETQYF TGCAGTGCTAGAGGCTCACACCAAGAGACCCAGTACTTC
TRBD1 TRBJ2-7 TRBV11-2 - CASSVEQTGGEQYF TGTGCCAGCAGCGTCGAGCAGACAGGGGGCGAGCAGTACTTC
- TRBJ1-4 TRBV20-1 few CSATGLREKLFF TGCAGTGCTACTGGGCTTCGAGAAAAACTGTTTTTT
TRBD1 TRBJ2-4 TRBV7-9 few CASSSRPTGGNIQYF TGTGCCAGCAGCAGCCGCCCTACAGGGGGAAACATTCAGTACTTC
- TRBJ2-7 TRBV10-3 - CAISERGSGSYEQYF TGTGCCATCAGTGAGCGAGGTAGCGGCTCCTACGAGCAGTACTTC
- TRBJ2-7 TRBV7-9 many CASSQRTPMGDEQYF TGTGCCAGCAGCCAAAGGACACCCATGGGGGACGAGCAGTACTTC
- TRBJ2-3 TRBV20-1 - CSARGDRVLAESDTQYF TGCAGTGCTAGAGGGGACAGAGTACTAGCGGAATCAGATACGCAGTATTTT
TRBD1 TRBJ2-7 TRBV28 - CASSPGQVRYEQYF TGTGCCAGCAGTCCCGGACAGGTCCGCTACGAGCAGTACTTC
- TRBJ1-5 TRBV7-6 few CASSLGGGNSNQPQHF TGTGCCAGCAGCTTAGGGGGCGGAAATAGCAATCAGCCCCAGCATTTT
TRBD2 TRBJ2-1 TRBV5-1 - CASSLEPSGINNEQFF TGCGCCAGCAGCTTGGAGCCTAGCGGGATTAATAATGAGCAGTTCTTC
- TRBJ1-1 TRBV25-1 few CASSEVGREGAFF TGTGCCAGCAGTGAAGTCGGGAGGGAAGGAGCTTTCTTT
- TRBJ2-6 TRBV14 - CASSQDIRTAFDSGANVLTF TGTGCCAGCAGCCAAGATATCAGGACAGCGTTTGACTCTGGGGCCAACGTCCTGACTTTC
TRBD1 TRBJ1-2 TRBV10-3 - CAIRKDRGVYGYTF TGTGCCATCAGAAAGGACAGGGGCGTCTATGGCTACACCTTC
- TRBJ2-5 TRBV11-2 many CASSSGTREQYF TGTGCCAGCAGCTCAGGGACTCGGGAGCAGTACTTC
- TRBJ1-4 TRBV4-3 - CASSQDGTGRGEKLFF TGCGCCAGCAGCCAAGACGGTACAGGTCGTGGAGAAAAACTGTTTTTT